The 8 T cell receptor beta chains below all came from one sample that was sequenced in a study of cytomegalovirus exposure and HLA in healthy donors. The PCR used 60 Vbeta and 13 Jbeta primers. Profiled with immunoSEQ multiplex PCR; TCRdb holds only in-frame clones, not every one. This sample yields 150,000 to 200,000 clones, of which about four fifths are seen a single time; 7% to 9.5% belongs to the top ten. The sample consisted of PBMCs. The receptors stem from a male donor in good health and CMV-seropositive.

This clone was found a few times. The V and J genes are TRBV5-1 and TRBJ1-2; D is perhaps TRBD1 (6 bases). Germline CDR1 is SGHRS and CDR2 is YFSETQ. V was shortened by 9 bases and J by 7 bases, with 16 bases between the two germline ends. The CDR3 spans 12 residues. The CDR3 DNA sequence: TGCGCCACCATCAGGGGAGTGACTGGCTACACCTTC. This encodes CATIRGVTGYTF. The whole variable domain, filled in from reference TRBV5-1 and TRBJ1-2, reads KAGVTQTPRYLIKTRGQQVTLSCSPISGHRSVSWYQQTPGQGLQFLFEYFSETQRNKGNFPGRFSGRQFSNSRSEMNVSTLELGDSALYLCATIRGVTGYTFGSGTRLTVV.

This clone was recorded once. The chain combines TRBV5-1 with TRBJ2-3, with D possibly being TRBD1 (5 bases). Looked up from germline, CDR1 is SGHRS and CDR2 is YFSETQ. The CDR3 contains 13 residues. V lost 1 base and J lost 4, with 7 bases in between. In DNA form, the CDR3 reads TGCGCCAGCAGCTTGACAGGTCCAGATACGCAGTATTTT. Translated: CASSLTGPDTQYF.

The chain combines TRBV30 with TRBJ1-1, with no clear D. The CDR3 runs 14 residues. Germline CDR1 and CDR2: GTSNPN and SVGIG (reference sequence). Trimming cost V 0 bases and J 4 bases, with 12 bases left between them. The CDR3 DNA sequence: TGTGCCTGGAGTGTACAGCATGCCGGCACTGAAGCTTTCTTT. Its protein is CAWSVQHAGTEAFF.

CDR3 residues: CAWSVPGREATEAFF. CDR3 in DNA: TGTGCCTGGAGTGTACCCGGCAGGGAGGCCACTGAAGCTTTCTTT. The chain recombines TRBV30 with TRBJ1-1; D might be TRBD1 (5 bases). This CDR3 has 15 residues. Trimming took off 0 bases at V and 4 bases at J, with 15 bases between the two ends. Looked up from germline, CDR1 is GTSNPN and CDR2 is SVGIG (reference sequence).

The chain recombines TRBV6-6 with TRBJ1-5, with D possibly TRBD1 on 6 matching bases. Trimming took 6 bases from V and 6 from J, leaving 21 bases between them. The CDR3 loop spans 16 amino acids. CDR1 and CDR2 from the germline V gene are MNHNY and SVGAGI (reference sequence). As DNA, the CDR3 is TGTGCCAGCAGGGGAACCGCGGCACAGGGTAGTCAGCCCCAGCATTTT. This encodes CASRGTAAQGSQPQHF.

V and J are TRBV11-3 and TRBJ1-1, with TRBD1 as a possible D gene (6 bases). In germline, CDR1 is SGHNT, CDR2 YENEEA. Trimming took 5 bases from V and 1 from J, leaving 8 bases between them. The CDR3 covers 13 residues. CDR3 coding DNA: TGTGCCAGCAGCCGGGGACAGAACACTGAAGCTTTCTTT. Its translation is CASSRGQNTEAFF.

CDR3 sequence: CASSPGGRRVYEQYF. As DNA, the CDR3 is TGTGCCAGCTCACCCGGGGGGAGGAGGGTCTACGAGCAGTACTTC. The J gene is TRBJ2-7, the V gene TRBV18; TRBD2 agrees at 7 bases. Germline CDR1 and CDR2: KGHSH and LQKENI. V shed 3 bases, J shed 3 bases, and the junction held 8 bases outside the gene matches. There are 15 residues in the CDR3.

The chain couples TRBV10-3 to TRBJ2-5, with 7 nucleotides matching TRBD1. The J call may not be correct, given that the DNA end is closer to TRBJ2-7. Germline V gives CDR1 ENHRY, CDR2 SYGVKD. The CDR3 is 12 residues long. Here the CDR3 DNA reads TGTGCCGCGAAGACAGGGATGGACGAGCAGTACTTC. Its protein is CAAKTGMDEQYF.